The entry that follows covers one T cell receptor beta chain sequence. One end of the junction does not line up with germline, which may come from a read error. This record comes from a study of T cell changes during pregnancy in multiple sclerosis. Data came from immunoSEQ multiplex PCR; TCRdb stores just in-frame clones and leaves some out. The data show approximately 38,000 clones, 90% to 95% seen once. In germline, CDR1 is SGDLS, CDR2 YYNGEE. This CDR3 region has 15 residues. The chain couples TRBV9 to TRBJ1-2, with D possibly being TRBD1 (5 bases). This clonotype was obtained from a female donor with multiple sclerosis, enrolled in a pregnancy study. The sequences come from CD8+ T cells from peripheral blood mononuclear cells, collected in the second trimester of pregnancy. The CDR3 coding sequence is TGTGCCAACAGCGTAGCGACAGCGAACAACTATGGCTACACCTTC. It encodes CANSVATANNYGYTF.